This TCR beta chain is from a study of T-cell memory formation after mild COVID-19 listed by TCRdb under 2021. Some background on the complete study: Most TCR sequence clusters were specific to one of the two donors. In a couple of donors, T-cell clones that expanded and contracted after mild COVID-19 were followed by sequencing TCRalpha and TCRbeta repertoires longitudinally. Two young, previously healthy adult volunteers, one female and one male, were included in the cohort. Results and caveats for the whole study, not just this receptor: From day 15 to 85, contracting clones showed balanced CD4/CD8 phenotypes, whereas a second wave of clones that expanded from day 15 to 37 leaned towards CD4+. Some responding clones were detected in pre-infection memory, which suggested that pre-existing cross-reactive memory T cells had joined the SARS-CoV-2 response. Only a couple of mild cases were covered in the study, and larger cohorts including severe cases with pre-infection samples were considered necessary. Contracting CD4+ clones were found mainly in CM and EM memory subsets, while CD8+ clones were enriched in EMRA. Whether the second-wave clones peaking on day 37 were SARS-CoV-2 specific was not confirmed.

Ficoll-Paque density gradient centrifugation was the method used to isolate PBMCs. Sequencing instrument: Illumina NovaSeq 6000. cDNA libraries for TCRalpha and TCRbeta were prepared by 5'RACE using constant-segment primers, with sample barcodes and unique molecular identifiers added. RNA was extracted from every sample with Trizol reagent. The libraries were amplified in two PCR steps, and the second step added a second sample barcode and Illumina TruSeq adapters. Sequencing of libraries was performed on an Illumina NovaSeq with 2 x 150 bp paired-end reads. Concerning the study's data processing: Demultiplexing of reads and collapsing into UMI-guided consensus sequences were performed with migec v1.2.7. Using mixcr v2.1.11, UMI consensuses were aligned to TRA and TRB V and J templates and then assembled into clonotypes. A clonotype was counted as expanded or contracted only if both edgeR and NoisET called the change significant, with noise models trained on biological replicates. For edgeR calls, a false discovery rate-adjusted p below 0.01 and a log2 fold-change threshold of 1 were applied. PCA with hierarchical clustering of max-normalized trajectories of the 1000 most abundant clonotypes was used as exploratory dynamics analysis. Separately sequenced CD4+ and CD8+ repertoires were used to assign the CD4 or CD8 phenotype of responding clones. TCRdb took the public reads, trimmed them with fastp at Q25, ran MiXCR for clone calling and kept in-frame beta chains. When rows share a CDR3 protein, they turn into one entry using the most common DNA and genes. The V and J calls and clone size come from TCRdb's table, not from the authors' own analysis. This sample comprises 190,000 or so distinct CDR3 sequences, about 21% of them detected only once. 23% of the sample is taken by the ten largest.

Trimming takes 2 bases off V and 5 bases off J; junction bases not matched to a gene: 3. From cysteine to phenylalanine, the CDR3 is 14 amino acids long. The only DNA kept is the CDR3, 42 bases in frame from the first base. As concerns this clonotype: The target of this receptor is not known. Nothing much larger sits one base from this clone, and base qualities are not available.

The sequence was collected from an adult woman who had mild COVID-19 (a few samples of this study predate the infection). The sample titles of this study are shuffled in the database, so cell type and time point are left out; the donor was told from shared clones. Rearrangement joined TRBV12-3 or TRBV12-4 to TRBJ2-5; 9 middle bases align to TRBD2. The sequenced sample was PBMCs or a T cell subset sorted from them (not recorded which). The sequenced DNA: TGTGCCAGCAGTTTAACGCTAGCGGGGGAGACCCAGTACTTC. It translates to CASSLTLAGETQYF.